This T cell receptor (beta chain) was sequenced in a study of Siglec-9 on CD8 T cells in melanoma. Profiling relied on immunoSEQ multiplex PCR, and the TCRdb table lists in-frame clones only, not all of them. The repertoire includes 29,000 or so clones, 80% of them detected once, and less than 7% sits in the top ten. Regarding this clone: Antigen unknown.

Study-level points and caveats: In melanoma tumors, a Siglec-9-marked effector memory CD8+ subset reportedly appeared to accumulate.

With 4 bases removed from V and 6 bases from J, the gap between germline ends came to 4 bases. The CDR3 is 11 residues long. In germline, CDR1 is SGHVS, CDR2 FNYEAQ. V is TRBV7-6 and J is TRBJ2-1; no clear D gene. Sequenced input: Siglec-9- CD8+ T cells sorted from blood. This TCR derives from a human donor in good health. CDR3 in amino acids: CASSSGNEQFF. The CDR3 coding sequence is TGTGCCAGCAGCTCCGGCAATGAGCAGTTCTTC.